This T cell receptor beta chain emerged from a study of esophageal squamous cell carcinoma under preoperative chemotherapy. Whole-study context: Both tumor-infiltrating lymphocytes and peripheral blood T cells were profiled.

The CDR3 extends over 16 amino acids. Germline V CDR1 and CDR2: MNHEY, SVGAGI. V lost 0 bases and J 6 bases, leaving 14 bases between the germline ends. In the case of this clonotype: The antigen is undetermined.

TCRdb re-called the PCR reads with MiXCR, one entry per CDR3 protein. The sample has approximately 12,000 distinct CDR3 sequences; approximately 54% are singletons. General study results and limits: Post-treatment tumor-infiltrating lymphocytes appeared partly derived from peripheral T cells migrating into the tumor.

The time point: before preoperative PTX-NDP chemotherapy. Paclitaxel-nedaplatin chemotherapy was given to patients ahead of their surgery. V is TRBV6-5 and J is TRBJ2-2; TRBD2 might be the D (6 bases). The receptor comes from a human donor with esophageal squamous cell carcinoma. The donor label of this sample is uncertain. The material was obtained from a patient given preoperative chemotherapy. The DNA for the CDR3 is TGTGCCAGCAGTTACTCGAGCACTAGCCAGTCCGGGGAGCTGTTTTTT. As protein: CASSYSSTSQSGELFF.